Below, 20 T cell receptor beta chains from the same sample are listed, as sequenced in a study of Graves' ophthalmopathy and Graves' hyperthyroidism. Amplified material comprised TCR beta CDR3 regions derived from RNA transcripts. After a first-round RT-PCR with HTBI primers, a second-round multiplex PCR was run. TCRdb fed the multiplex PCR reads into MiXCR, producing one record per CDR3 protein. The data contain 400,000 or so distinct CDR3 sequences, about 17% of them singletons. The sample consisted of peripheral blood. The receptors were gathered from an adult woman with stable Graves' hyperthyroidism.

This clonotype occurred many times. This CDR3 reads CSARGPSGNEQYF. The CDR3 nucleotides are TGCAGTGCTAGAGGACCTAGCGGGAACGAGCAGTACTTC. The chain joins TRBV20-1 to TRBJ2-7; 9 bases align to TRBD2. CDR1 and CDR2 from the germline V gene are DFQATT and SNEGSKA (reference sequence). This CDR3 is built from 13 residues. V shed 1 base, J shed 5 bases, and the junction held 3 bases outside the gene matches.

This clonotype was recorded at least ten times. The chain is built from TRBV6-1 and TRBJ1-2, with 9 bases fitting TRBD1. Looked up from germline, CDR1 is MNHNS and CDR2 is SASEGT. V trimming: 6 bases; J trimming: 3 bases; junction bases outside the gene matches: 14. The CDR3 has 17 amino acids. Here the CDR3 DNA reads TGTGCCAGCAGGATCCGGGACAGGGATCCGTGGGACTATGGCTACACCTTC. Residues: CASRIRDRDPWDYGYTF.

This clonotype has a handful of counts. V usage is TRBV11-2 and J usage is TRBJ2-3; 9 nucleotides agree with TRBD2. The CDR3 consists of 16 residues. Trimming cost V 1 base and J 1 base; bases outside gene matches: 3. Per germline, CDR1 SGHAT and CDR2 FQNNGV. The DNA for the CDR3 is TGTGCCAGCAGCTTAGGGTGGACTAGCGGCACAGATACGCAGTATTTT. As protein: CASSLGWTSGTDTQYF.

The table lists this clonotype with many counts. The chain recombines TRBV14 with TRBJ1-5; a possible D gene is TRBD1 (5 bases). The ends were cut back, 4 bases at V and 6 bases at J, with 22 bases in the middle. Per the germline V gene, CDR1 is SGHDN and CDR2 is FVKESK. CDR3 length: 17 amino acids. The CDR3 is CASSLFYSDTGGQPQHF. CDR3 in DNA: TGTGCCAGCAGCCTCTTCTACTCAGATACAGGAGGTCAGCCCCAGCATTTT.

This clonotype was detected ten times or more. The J gene is TRBJ1-2, the V gene TRBV12-5, with 10 bases matching TRBD1. The germline gives CDR1 LGHNT, CDR2 FRNRAP. Losses at the gene ends were 6 bases for V and 3 bases for J; bases not matched to a gene: 13. This CDR3 has 17 amino acids. This chain's CDR3 is CASGSIPGTGDDYGYTF. In nucleotides, the CDR3 is TGTGCTAGTGGCTCCATTCCCGGGACAGGGGACGACTATGGCTACACCTTC.

In its sample, this clonotype was seen many times. This sequence joins TRBV7-2 and TRBJ2-5; 11 nucleotides agree with TRBD2. Trimming cost V 2 bases and J 7 bases; bases outside gene matches: 3. CDR1 and CDR2 from the germline V gene are SGHTA and FQGNSA. This CDR3 contains 14 residues. CDR3 nucleotides: TGTGCCAGCAGCTTAAACGGACTAGCGGGGACCCAGTACTTC. Its translation is CASSLNGLAGTQYF. The full variable domain, rest sourced from reference TRBV7-2 and TRBJ2-5, is GAGVSQSPSNKVTEKGKDVELRCDPISGHTALYWYRQSLGQGLEFLIYFQGNSAPDKSGLPSDRFSAERTGGSVSTLTIQRTQQEDSAVYLCASSLNGLAGTQYFGPGTRLLVL.

This clonotype has ten or more counts. This chain connects TRBV9 to TRBJ2-7; 10 bases agree with TRBD1. Trimming at V came to 6 bases and at J to 5 bases, leaving 14 bases not matched to a gene. From germline, CDR1 is SGDLS and CDR2 YYNGEE. The CDR3 loop spans 16 amino acids. As DNA, the CDR3 is TGTGCCAGCATCATGGACCCCTGGACAGGGGGGCACGAGCAGTACTTC. This gives the protein CASIMDPWTGGHEQYF.

The sample holds many counts of this clonotype. The chain combines TRBV12-3 or TRBV12-4 with TRBJ2-5, with D possibly matching TRBD2 (6 bases). V dropped 6 bases and J dropped 2 bases, with 13 bases sitting between them. The CDR3 has 14 residues. The CDR3 sequence is CASRLLAEQETQYF. CDR3 DNA sequence: TGTGCCAGCAGACTTTTAGCGGAGCAAGAGACCCAGTACTTC.

Comments on this clonotype: Mismatch with germline at one junction end may stem from a read error. This chain connects TRBV6-1 to TRBJ2-6, with 12 bases lining up with TRBD1. Germline CDR1 and CDR2: MNHNS and SASEGT. CDR3 length: 19 residues. For the CDR3, the DNA is TGTGCCAGCAGTGCTTCCTGGGGACAGGGGGCACTCGGGGTCAACGTCCTGACTTTC. This gives the protein CASSASWGQGALGVNVLTF.

This clonotype has a count of ten or more. The gene calls are TRBV4-1 and TRBJ2-7; D is possibly TRBD1 or TRBD2 (7 bases each). The germline V and J ends were trimmed by 6 bases and 6 bases, with 15 bases remaining between them. The CDR3 spans 13 residues. CDR1 is MGHRA, CDR2 YSYEKL, per germline. The CDR3 nucleotides read TGCGCCAGCAGGGGAGGGACAGCGGGCGAGCAGTACTTC. Encoded protein: CASRGGTAGEQYF.

V is TRBV29-1 and J is TRBJ2-2; D gene unclear. CDR3 length equals 13 residues. V dropped 4 bases and J dropped 2 bases, with 8 bases sitting between them. From germline, CDR1 is SQVTM and CDR2 ANQGSEA. Here the CDR3 DNA reads TGCAGCGTTGGAACAAGTAACACCGGGGAGCTGTTTTTT. This codes for CSVGTSNTGELFF.

This clonotype was picked up many times. The chain links TRBV6-1 to TRBJ2-7; D is tentatively TRBD1 or TRBD2 (6 bases each). The CDR3 covers 14 residues. V lost 6 bases and J lost 4, with 16 bases in between. The V gene's germline CDR1 is MNHNS and CDR2 SASEGT. CDR3 region: CASRGGRGVYEQYF. CDR3 nucleotides: TGTGCCAGCAGAGGGGGGCGCGGGGTTTACGAGCAGTACTTC.

The V gene is TRBV19, the J gene TRBJ1-6; possibly TRBD1 for D (5 bases). V was trimmed by 1 base and J by 10 bases, leaving 11 bases between them. CDR3 length: 14 amino acids. Germline V gives CDR1 LNHDA, CDR2 SQIVND (reference sequence). The CDR3 is CASSIGGAGSPLHF. The CDR3, as DNA: TGTGCCAGTAGTATAGGAGGGGCCGGATCACCCCTCCACTTT.

This clonotype was observed at least ten times. This chain joins TRBV12-3 or TRBV12-4 and TRBJ2-7; a possible D gene is TRBD1 (6 bases). V lost 1 base and J 2 bases, leaving 9 bases between the germline ends. There are 14 residues in the CDR3. CDR3 sequence: CASSLGGHTYEQYF. DNA for the CDR3: TGTGCCAGCAGTTTAGGGGGACACACCTACGAGCAGTACTTC.

This clonotype turned up a few times. The CDR3 region has the DNA TGTGCCAGTAGTATCCCGGGGGAGACCCAGTACTTC. Translated: CASSIPGETQYF. The chain couples TRBV19 to TRBJ2-5, with a tentative D call TRBD2 (5 bases). This CDR3 contains 12 residues. Trimming removed 3 bases from V and 5 bases from J, with 7 bases in between. Looked up from germline, CDR1 is LNHDA and CDR2 is SQIVND (reference sequence).

The chain employs TRBV20-1 and TRBJ1-1, with TRBD1 matching 7 bases. The CDR3 is 13 amino acids. V shed 1 base, J shed 5 bases, and the junction held 4 bases outside the gene matches. Germline V lookup: CDR1 DFQATT, CDR2 SNEGSKA (reference sequence). The CDR3: CSARATTGTEAFF. The CDR3 nucleotides are TGCAGTGCTAGAGCAACGACAGGGACTGAAGCTTTCTTT.

This clonotype was recorded many times. The chain joins TRBV12-3 or TRBV12-4 to TRBJ2-2, with D maybe TRBD2 (5 bases). The ends were cut back, 3 bases at V and 8 bases at J, with 16 bases in the middle. The CDR3 loop spans 15 amino acids. CDR3 region: CASSLSGGRKGELFF. As DNA, the CDR3 is TGTGCCAGCAGTTTGTCCGGAGGCAGGAAGGGGGAGCTGTTTTTT.

This clonotype occurred many times. The V gene is TRBV7-2, the J gene TRBJ2-7; tentatively, D is TRBD2 (6 bases). With 5 bases removed from V and 0 bases from J, the gap between germline ends came to 11 bases. The V gene's germline CDR1 is SGHTA and CDR2 FQGNSA. CDR3 length: 14 amino acids. The CDR3 sequence: CASSRDSSSYEQYF. In DNA, the CDR3 is TGTGCCAGCAGCCGGGACTCGAGCTCCTACGAGCAGTACTTC.

This clonotype was picked up many times. The chain recombines TRBV29-1 with TRBJ1-1, with a tentative D call TRBD1 (5 bases). The V end lost 6 bases, the J end lost 4 bases, and 24 bases lay between the germline ends. Germline V gene data show CDR1 as SQVTM and CDR2 as ANQGSEA. The CDR3 is made up of 16 amino acids. CDR3 loop: CSVGGGGVVAGTEAFF. The CDR3 DNA is TGCAGCGTCGGTGGGGGGGGAGTAGTGGCAGGCACTGAAGCTTTCTTT.

This clonotype was picked up many times. The V and J genes are TRBV11-2 and TRBJ2-7, with D possibly matching TRBD1 (6 bases). Germline CDR1 and CDR2: SGHAT and FQNNGV. V lost 6 bases, J lost 3 bases, and 15 bases lay in between. The CDR3 consists of 14 residues. CDR3 residues: CASSPYREIYEQYF. As DNA, the CDR3 is TGTGCCAGCAGTCCCTACAGGGAGATCTACGAGCAGTACTTC. Looking up the rest from reference TRBV11-2 and TRBJ2-7 gives the full variable domain: EAGVAQSPRYKIIEKRQSVAFWCNPISGHATLYWYQQILGQGPKLLIQFQNNGVVDDSQLPKDRFSAERLKGVDSTLKIQPAKLEDSAVYLCASSPYREIYEQYFGPGTRLTVT.